This is a list of T cell receptor beta chains from one sample in a study of blood T cell repertoires in COVID-19. Sequencing was performed with immunoSEQ multiplex PCR; in TCRdb, only in-frame clones are kept and a portion is missing. The data show some 93,000 clones, around nine tenths seen once. The sample was peripheral blood. The receptor set was obtained from a man between 45 and 60 years old with acute or convalescent COVID-19. The conserved cysteine and the conserved F or W are not part of the CDR3 here. Fields, in order: J gene, V gene, CDR3 protein.

j_call: TRBJ2-2
v_call: TRBV12-5
cdr3_aa: ASGIWTGINTGELF

j_call: TRBJ2-7
v_call: TRBV5-8
cdr3_aa: ASSKRAGTGDYEQY

j_call: TRBJ1-1
v_call: TRBV5-4
cdr3_aa: ASVRGTEAF

j_call: TRBJ1-3
v_call: TRBV2
cdr3_aa: ASTRSSSGNTIY

j_call: TRBJ2-3
v_call: TRBV24-1
cdr3_aa: ATSEAGVSDTQY

j_call: TRBJ2-7
v_call: TRBV19
cdr3_aa: ASSTPSGRKVGYEQY

j_call: TRBJ2-5
v_call: TRBV2
cdr3_aa: ASSDPGGKTQY

j_call: TRBJ1-5
v_call: TRBV7-6
cdr3_aa: ASSLGGDQPQH

j_call: TRBJ1-4
v_call: TRBV2
cdr3_aa: ASSTTGASRKLF

j_call: TRBJ1-2
v_call: TRBV5-1
cdr3_aa: ASSPPSIYGYT

j_call: TRBJ1-1
v_call: TRBV2
cdr3_aa: ASRPAGWGTEAF

j_call: TRBJ1-2
v_call: TRBV5-1
cdr3_aa: ASSLGRQAGYT

j_call: TRBJ2-7
v_call: TRBV19
cdr3_aa: ASSIGAGEGDEQY

j_call: TRBJ1-1
v_call: TRBV6-5
cdr3_aa: ASRPTGNTEAF

j_call: TRBJ2-7
v_call: TRBV2
cdr3_aa: ASSAGLAIGEQY

j_call: TRBJ2-1
v_call: TRBV19
cdr3_aa: ASSIIPSSGNNEQF

j_call: TRBJ1-1
v_call: TRBV5-1
cdr3_aa: ASSPRTGLDAEAF

j_call: TRBJ2-5
v_call: TRBV5-4
cdr3_aa: ASSLLAGGQTQY

j_call: TRBJ2-1
v_call: TRBV11-3
cdr3_aa: ASSLDPGTSGASSYNEQF

j_call: TRBJ1-4
v_call: TRBV5-1
cdr3_aa: ASSLEGRGGEKLF

j_call: TRBJ1-1
v_call: TRBV28
cdr3_aa: ASRTGEIVTEAF

j_call: TRBJ1-5
v_call: TRBV2
cdr3_aa: ASTGGNQPQH

j_call: TRBJ2-3
v_call: TRBV11-3
cdr3_aa: ASSLLITGLADTQY

j_call: TRBJ1-6
v_call: TRBV6-5
cdr3_aa: ASSYGGEYNSPLH

j_call: TRBJ2-3
v_call: TRBV23-1
cdr3_aa: ASSQSDPARDTQY